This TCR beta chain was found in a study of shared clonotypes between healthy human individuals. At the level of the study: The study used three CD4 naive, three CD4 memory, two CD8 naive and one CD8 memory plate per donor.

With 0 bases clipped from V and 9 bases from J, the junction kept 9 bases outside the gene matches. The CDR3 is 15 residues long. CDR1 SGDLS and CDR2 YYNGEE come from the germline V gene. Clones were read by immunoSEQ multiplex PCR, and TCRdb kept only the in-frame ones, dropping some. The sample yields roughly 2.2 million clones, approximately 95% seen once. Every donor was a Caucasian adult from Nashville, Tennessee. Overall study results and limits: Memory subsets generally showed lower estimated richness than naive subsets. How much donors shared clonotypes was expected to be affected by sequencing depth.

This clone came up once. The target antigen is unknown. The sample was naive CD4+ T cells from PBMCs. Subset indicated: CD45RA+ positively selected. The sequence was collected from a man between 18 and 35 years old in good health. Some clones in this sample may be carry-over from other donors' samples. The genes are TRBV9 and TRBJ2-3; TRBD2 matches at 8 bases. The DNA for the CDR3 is TGTGCCAGCAGCGTAGTGGCCAGCGGGAGTGCCACGCAGTATTTT. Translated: CASSVVASGSATQYF.